A single sample is the source of the 25 T cell receptor beta chains below, sequenced in a study of cytomegalovirus exposure and HLA in healthy donors. The PCR employed 60 Vbeta primers together with 13 Jbeta primers. Assay used: immunoSEQ multiplex PCR; TCRdb lists only in-frame clones, some missing. The repertoire holds 140,000 to 150,000 clones, with about 80% as singletons. Specimen: PBMCs. Every receptor here comes from a woman in her fifties or sixties in good health and CMV-seropositive.

The genes are TRBV7-2 and TRBJ2-4; 10 bases fit TRBD2. Germline CDR1 SGHTA, CDR2 FQGNSA. The CDR3 sequence is 20 residues long. The V gene end was trimmed by 0 bases and the J gene end by 7 bases; junction bases not matched to a gene: 18. The CDR3 protein is CASSLAGVASGRVFRNIQYF. DNA of the CDR3: TGTGCCAGCAGCTTAGCCGGTGTTGCTAGCGGGAGAGTTTTTAGGAACATTCAGTACTTC.

The chain couples TRBV6-5 to TRBJ2-7, with 7 bases lining up with TRBD1. The J segment lost 1 base and the V segment lost 5 bases, leaving 5 bases of the junction unmatched. The CDR3 is 14 amino acids. The germline V gene encodes CDR1 MNHEY and CDR2 SVGAGI. CDR3 in DNA: TGTGCCAGCAGTGCGACAGGGTCTTCCTACGAGCAGTACTTC. This codes for CASSATGSSYEQYF.

A single count supports this clone. The chain employs TRBV7-9 and TRBJ1-4, with TRBD1 matching over 7 bases. V dropped 5 bases and J dropped 8; count of bases not matched to a gene: 11. Germline V gene lookup returns CDR1 SEHNR and CDR2 FQNEAQ (reference sequence). The CDR3 is made up of 15 amino acids. CDR3 bases: TGTGCCAGCAGCCCGTTCGGGGACAGAGGGGAAAAACTGTTTTTT. Encoded protein: CASSPFGDRGEKLFF.

This chain links TRBV10-3 with TRBJ1-1; maybe TRBD1 (6 bases). V lost 5 bases, J lost 3 bases, and 19 bases lay in between. Germline assignment: CDR1 ENHRY and CDR2 SYGVKD. CDR3 length: 16 amino acids. The CDR3 bases are TGTGCCATCAGTACTCCCGACCTGGGGGCGGACACTGAAGCTTTCTTT. Translating gives CAISTPDLGADTEAFF.

The V call is TRBV7-9, the J call TRBJ2-5; 8 positions match TRBD1. Judging by the DNA end, TRBJ2-7 fits better; the J call may be wrong. The CDR3 is made up of 16 amino acids. Germline V CDR1 and CDR2: SEHNR, FQNEAQ (reference sequence). The CDR3 coding sequence is TGTGCCAGCAGTTCACAGGGGGACCCCTTGTCCTACGAGCAGTACTTC. Translating it yields CASSSQGDPLSYEQYF.

The chain combines TRBV7-8 with TRBJ2-3; 11 positions match TRBD2. Germline V gene data show CDR1 as SGHVS and CDR2 as FQNEAQ. The CDR3 runs 17 residues. J was trimmed by 4 bases and V by 3 bases; bases with no gene match: 9. The CDR3, as DNA: TGTGCCAGCAGCTTCCGACCTACTAGCGGGAGAGCAGATACGCAGTATTTT. Its translation is CASSFRPTSGRADTQYF.

The chain couples TRBV28 to TRBJ2-3; D might be TRBD2 (7 bases). The V end lost 5 bases, the J end lost 1 base, and 25 bases lay between the germline ends. This CDR3 region has 19 residues. CDR1 MDHEN and CDR2 SYDVKM come from the germline V gene. CDR3 sequence (DNA): TGTGCCAGCAGTATAGGGACATCATCCGGCGGGGGCGGCACAGATACGCAGTATTTT. It is translated as CASSIGTSSGGGGTDTQYF.

The CDR3 region is CASSRGTDSGNTIYF. The CDR3 DNA sequence: TGCGCCAGCAGCCGAGGGACAGACTCTGGAAACACCATATATTTT. V gene TRBV4-1 combines with J gene TRBJ1-3; 7 positions agree with TRBD1. The V segment lost 4 bases and the J segment 0 bases; nucleotides outside the gene matches: 3. The CDR3 extends over 15 amino acids. The germline gives CDR1 MGHRA, CDR2 YSYEKL.

The chain employs TRBV4-3 and TRBJ2-1; 9 bases agree with TRBD2. V shed 2 bases and J 2 bases; nucleotides not matched to a gene: 4. This CDR3 has 16 residues. Per the germline V gene, CDR1 is LGHNA and CDR2 is YSLEER. The CDR3 nucleotides read TGCGCCAGCAGCCAACAGGCTAGCGGGGCCTACAATGAGCAGTTCTTC. Its protein is CASSQQASGAYNEQFF.

This clone has just one count. This chain connects TRBV23-1 to TRBJ2-1, with 9 bases aligning to TRBD2. TRBV23-1 is assigned to the ORF class and has an uncertain function. This CDR3 is 18 amino acids long. With 6 bases clipped from V and 1 base from J, the junction kept 13 bases outside the gene matches. CDR3 sequence: CASSDEGSGSRSYNEQFF. DNA for the CDR3: TGCGCCAGCAGCGACGAAGGTAGCGGGAGTAGGTCCTACAATGAGCAGTTCTTC.

The genes are TRBV9 and TRBJ2-7, with D hard to call. Trimming stripped 0 bases from V and 2 bases from J, with 12 bases between. Looked up from germline, CDR1 is SGDLS and CDR2 is YYNGEE. CDR3 length equals 15 residues. This CDR3 is CASSVGPGETYEQYF. DNA of the CDR3: TGTGCCAGCAGCGTAGGTCCAGGTGAGACCTACGAGCAGTACTTC.

The chain is built from TRBV29-1 and TRBJ1-3; maybe TRBD1 (6 bases). V lost 5 bases to trimming and J lost 2 bases, with 10 bases between them. Germline values: CDR1 SQVTM, CDR2 ANQGSEA. CDR3 length: 13 amino acids. CDR3 nucleotide sequence: TGCAGCGTTTCCAGGGGCACTGGAAACACCATATATTTT. It is translated as CSVSRGTGNTIYF.

The rearrangement uses TRBV5-4 and TRBJ1-1, with TRBD1 as a possible D gene (5 bases). Germline V CDR1 and CDR2: SGHNT, YYREEE (reference sequence). This CDR3 comprises 13 residues. Trimming removed 3 bases from V and 3 bases from J, with 9 bases in between. CDR3 region: CASSWGGDTEAFF. The CDR3 DNA is TGTGCCAGCAGCTGGGGGGGGGACACTGAAGCTTTCTTT.

The chain recombines TRBV15 with TRBJ2-5; perhaps TRBD2 as D (6 bases). The J call may be incorrect, as the DNA end agrees better with TRBJ2-7. Looked up from germline, CDR1 is LNHNV and CDR2 is YYDKDF (reference sequence). CDR3 length: 18 residues. The CDR3 loop reads CATSRPYPQGLPTYEQYF. The CDR3 DNA reads as TGTGCCACCAGCAGACCATATCCCCAGGGACTCCCAACCTACGAGCAGTACTTC.

The chain combines TRBV11-3 with TRBJ1-1, with TRBD1 as a possible D gene (6 bases). The ends were cut back, 4 bases at V and 4 bases at J, with 13 bases in the middle. Germline assignment: CDR1 SGHNT and CDR2 YENEEA. This CDR3 is built from 14 residues. The CDR3 loop reads CASSSNTGSTEAFF. CDR3 nucleotides: TGTGCCAGCAGCTCGAACACAGGGAGCACTGAAGCTTTCTTT.

This clone was detected a few times. CDR3 nucleotides: TGTGCCAGTAGACTAGCGGGAGGGCCCCACGAGCAGTACTTC. Protein sequence: CASRLAGGPHEQYF. The chain recombines TRBV19 with TRBJ2-7; 13 positions match TRBD2. Trimming cost V 6 bases and J 5 bases; bases outside gene matches: 4. This CDR3 contains 14 residues. CDR1 and CDR2 from the germline V gene are LNHDA and SQIVND (reference sequence).

This chain uses TRBV21-1 with TRBJ2-2; the DNA was not compared with TRBD1, the D call given in the table. TRBV21-1 is termed a pseudogene. This CDR3 region has 13 residues. The CDR3 sequence is CASRSRDRGELFF. The CDR3 bases are TGTGCCAGCAGAAGTAGGGACAGGGGGGAGCTGTTTTTT.

The J gene is TRBJ1-5, the V gene TRBV28, with unresolved D. V was trimmed by 2 bases and J by 3 bases, leaving 5 bases between them. The length of the CDR3 is 13 residues. CDR1 is MDHEN, CDR2 SYDVKM, per germline. CDR3 coding DNA: TGTGCCAGCAGTTTAATCTACAATCAGCCCCAGCATTTT. It is translated as CASSLIYNQPQHF.

The V and J genes are TRBV4-3 and TRBJ2-7; D might be TRBD2 (6 bases). Deletions cut 4 bases from V and 5 bases from J, with 18 bases between. The CDR3 is 15 amino acids. CDR1 is LGHNA, CDR2 YSLEER, per germline. The CDR3 region is CASSPVAAGPHEQYF. The CDR3 nucleotides read TGCGCCAGCAGCCCTGTGGCAGCGGGCCCCCACGAGCAGTACTTC.

The chain links TRBV28 to TRBJ1-4, with TRBD1 matching 9 bases. This CDR3 comprises 14 residues. CDR1 and CDR2 (germline): MDHEN, SYDVKM. J lost 8 bases, V lost 5 bases, and 6 bases had no gene match. CDR3 nucleotide sequence: TGTGCCAGCAGTAGGGACAGGGTAGAAGAAAAACTGTTTTTT. Translation: CASSRDRVEEKLFF.

The chain recombines TRBV7-3 with TRBJ1-1; D gene ambiguous. Germline values: CDR1 SGHTA, CDR2 FQGTGA. V lost 6 bases to trimming and J lost 4 bases, with 27 bases between them. This CDR3 is built from 18 residues. This CDR3 is CASRLPPVRGSRGTEAFF. DNA for the CDR3: TGTGCCAGCAGACTACCTCCCGTCCGGGGTTCAAGAGGCACTGAAGCTTTCTTT.

This chain links TRBV21-1 with TRBJ2-3; the table's TRBD2 call for D was not verified on the DNA. TRBV21-1 has pseudogene status. CDR3 length equals 20 residues. CDR3 coding DNA: TGTGCCAGCAGAGGGGAAACTAGCGGGAGAGCCTCCCCTAGCACAGATACGCAGTATTTT. It translates to CASRGETSGRASPSTDTQYF.

In its sample, this clone was seen a few times. This chain links TRBV25-1 with TRBJ2-5; tentative D call: TRBD2 (6 bases). The CDR3 sequence is 15 residues long. The germline CDR1 and CDR2 sequences are MGHDK and SYGVNS. V was pared by 3 bases and J by 4 bases, with 15 bases between. The chain's CDR3 is CASSDGTQTVETQYF. CDR3 sequence (DNA): TGTGCCAGCAGTGACGGGACTCAGACGGTAGAGACCCAGTACTTC.

The chain links TRBV10-2 to TRBJ2-7, with 13 bases matching TRBD2. The CDR3 totals 15 residues. Germline CDR1 is WSHSY and CDR2 is SAAADI. V shed 6 bases, J shed 6 bases, and the junction held 8 bases outside the gene matches. CDR3 coding DNA: TGCGCCAGCAGCCCGGGACTAGCGGGAACGGGCGAGCAGTACTTC. Its translation is CASSPGLAGTGEQYF.

The chain carries TRBV5-8 and TRBJ1-4; 11 bases are shared with TRBD1. V dropped 4 bases and J dropped 1; count of bases not matched to a gene: 6. This CDR3 contains 17 residues. In germline, CDR1 is SGHTS, CDR2 YDEGEE. CDR3 region: CASSRSGTGGTNEKLFF. CDR3 DNA: TGTGCCAGCAGCCGTTCCGGGACAGGGGGAACTAATGAAAAACTGTTTTTT.